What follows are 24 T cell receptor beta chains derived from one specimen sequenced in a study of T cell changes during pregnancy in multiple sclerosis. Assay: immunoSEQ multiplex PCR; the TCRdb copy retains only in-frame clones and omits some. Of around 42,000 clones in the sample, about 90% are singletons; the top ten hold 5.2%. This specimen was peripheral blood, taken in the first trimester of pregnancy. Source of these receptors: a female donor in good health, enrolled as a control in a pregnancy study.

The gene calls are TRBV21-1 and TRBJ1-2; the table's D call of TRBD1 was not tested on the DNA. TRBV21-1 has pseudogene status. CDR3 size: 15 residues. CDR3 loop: CASSAPGQGGYGYTF. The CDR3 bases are TGTGCCAGCAGCGCCCCGGGACAGGGAGGCTATGGCTACACCTTC.

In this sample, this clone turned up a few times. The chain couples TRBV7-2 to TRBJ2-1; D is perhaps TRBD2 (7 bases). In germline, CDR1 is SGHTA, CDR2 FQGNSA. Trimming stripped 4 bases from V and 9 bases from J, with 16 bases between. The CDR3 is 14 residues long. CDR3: CASSYPPRGGEQFF. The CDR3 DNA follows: TGTGCCAGCAGCTATCCACCGAGGGGGGGTGAGCAGTTCTTC.

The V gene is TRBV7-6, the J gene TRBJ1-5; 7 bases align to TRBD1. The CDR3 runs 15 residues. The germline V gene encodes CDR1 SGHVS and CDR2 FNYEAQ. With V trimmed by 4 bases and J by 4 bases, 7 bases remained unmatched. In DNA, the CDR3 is TGTGCCAGCAGCTCGACGACAGGGCTGAATCAGCCCCAGCATTTT. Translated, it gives CASSSTTGLNQPQHF.

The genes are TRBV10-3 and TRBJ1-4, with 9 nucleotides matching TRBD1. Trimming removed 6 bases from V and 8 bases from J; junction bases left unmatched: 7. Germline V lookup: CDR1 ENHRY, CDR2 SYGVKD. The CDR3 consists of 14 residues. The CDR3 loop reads CAISRDREGEKLFF. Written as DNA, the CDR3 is TGTGCCATCAGCCGGGACAGGGAGGGGGAAAAACTGTTTTTT.

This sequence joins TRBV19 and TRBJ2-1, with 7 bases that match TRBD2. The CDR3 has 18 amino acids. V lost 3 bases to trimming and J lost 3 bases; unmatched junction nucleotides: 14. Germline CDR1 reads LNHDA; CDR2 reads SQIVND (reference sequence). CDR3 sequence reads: CASSIGLAAPQYYNEQFF. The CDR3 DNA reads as TGTGCCAGTAGTATTGGGCTAGCGGCCCCTCAGTACTACAATGAGCAGTTCTTC.

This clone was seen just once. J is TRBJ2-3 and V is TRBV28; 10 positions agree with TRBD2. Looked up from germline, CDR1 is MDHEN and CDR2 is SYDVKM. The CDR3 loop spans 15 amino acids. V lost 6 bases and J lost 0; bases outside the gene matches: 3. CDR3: CASSPSGSSTDTQYF. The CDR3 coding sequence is TGTGCCAGCAGCCCTAGCGGGAGTAGCACAGATACGCAGTATTTT.

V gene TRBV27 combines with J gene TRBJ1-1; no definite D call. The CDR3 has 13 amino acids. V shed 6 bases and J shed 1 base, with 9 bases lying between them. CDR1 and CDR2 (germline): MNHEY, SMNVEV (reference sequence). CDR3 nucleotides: TGTGCCAGCAGGGCGAGAGGGAACACTGAAGCTTTCTTT. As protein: CASRARGNTEAFF.

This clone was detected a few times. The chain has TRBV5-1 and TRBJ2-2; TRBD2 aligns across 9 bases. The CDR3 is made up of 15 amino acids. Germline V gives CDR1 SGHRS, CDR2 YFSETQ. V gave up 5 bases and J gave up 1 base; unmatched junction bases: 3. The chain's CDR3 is CASSRLAVNTGELFF. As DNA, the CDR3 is TGCGCCAGCAGTCGACTAGCGGTGAACACCGGGGAGCTGTTTTTT.

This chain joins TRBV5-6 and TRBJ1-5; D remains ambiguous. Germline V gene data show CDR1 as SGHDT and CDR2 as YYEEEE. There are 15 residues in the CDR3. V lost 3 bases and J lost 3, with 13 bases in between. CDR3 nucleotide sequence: TGTGCCAGCAGCTCTCAGGTTGCTTCCAATCAGCCCCAGCATTTT. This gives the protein CASSSQVASNQPQHF.

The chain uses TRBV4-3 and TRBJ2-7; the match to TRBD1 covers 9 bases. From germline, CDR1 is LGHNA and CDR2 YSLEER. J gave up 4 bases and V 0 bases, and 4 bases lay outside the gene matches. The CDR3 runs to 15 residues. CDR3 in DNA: TGCGCCAGCAGCCAAGAAGGAGGGACAGGGTACGAGCAGTACTTC. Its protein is CASSQEGGTGYEQYF.

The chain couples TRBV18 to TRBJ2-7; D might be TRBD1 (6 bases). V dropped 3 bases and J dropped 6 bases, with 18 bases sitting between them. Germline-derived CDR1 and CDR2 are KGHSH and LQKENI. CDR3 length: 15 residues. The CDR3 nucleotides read TGTGCCAGCTCACCCACAACAGGGAAGGCCCTCGAGCAGTACTTC. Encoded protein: CASSPTTGKALEQYF.

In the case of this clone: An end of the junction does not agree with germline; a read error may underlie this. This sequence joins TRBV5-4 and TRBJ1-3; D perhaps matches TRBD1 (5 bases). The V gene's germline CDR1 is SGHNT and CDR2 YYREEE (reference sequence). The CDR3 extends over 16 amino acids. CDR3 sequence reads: CASSLGPRSSGNTIYF. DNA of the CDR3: TGTGCCAGCAGTTTGGGGCCTCGGAGCTCTGGAAACACCATATATTTT.

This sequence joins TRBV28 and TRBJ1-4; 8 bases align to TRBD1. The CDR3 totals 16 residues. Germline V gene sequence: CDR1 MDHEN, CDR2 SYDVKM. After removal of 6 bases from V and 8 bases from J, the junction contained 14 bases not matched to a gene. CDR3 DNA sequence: TGTGCCAGCAGAAACGAGCAGGGGGCTTGGAGGGAAAAACTGTTTTTT. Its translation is CASRNEQGAWREKLFF. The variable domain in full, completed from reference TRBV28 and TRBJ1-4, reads DVKVTQSSRYLVKRTGEKVFLECVQDMDHENMFWYRQDPGLGLRLIYFSYDVKMKEKGDIPEGYSVSREKKERFSLILESASTNQTSMYLCASRNEQGAWREKLFFGSGTQLSVL.

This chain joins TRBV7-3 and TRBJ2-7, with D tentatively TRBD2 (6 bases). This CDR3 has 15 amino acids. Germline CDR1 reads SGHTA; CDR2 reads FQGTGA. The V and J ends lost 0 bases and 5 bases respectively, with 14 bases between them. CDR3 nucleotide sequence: TGTGCCAGCAGCTTAACCGGCGGGATTGGGGACGAGCAGTACTTC. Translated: CASSLTGGIGDEQYF.

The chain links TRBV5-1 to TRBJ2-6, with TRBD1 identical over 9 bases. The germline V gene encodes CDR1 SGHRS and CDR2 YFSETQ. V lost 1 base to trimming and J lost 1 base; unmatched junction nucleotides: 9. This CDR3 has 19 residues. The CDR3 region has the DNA TGCGCCAGCAGCTTGAAGGGGGACAGGGTTATTTCTGGGGCCAACGTCCTGACTTTC. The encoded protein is CASSLKGDRVISGANVLTF. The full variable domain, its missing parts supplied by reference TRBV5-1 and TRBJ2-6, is KAGVTQTPRYLIKTRGQQVTLSCSPISGHRSVSWYQQTPGQGLQFLFEYFSETQRNKGNFPGRFSGRQFSNSRSEMNVSTLELGDSALYLCASSLKGDRVISGANVLTFGAGSRLTVL.

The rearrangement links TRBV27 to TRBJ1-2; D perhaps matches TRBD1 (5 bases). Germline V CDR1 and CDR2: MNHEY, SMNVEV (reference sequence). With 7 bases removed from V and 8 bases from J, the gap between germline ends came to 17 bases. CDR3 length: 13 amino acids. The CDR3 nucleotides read TGTGCCAGCAAGATTCCAGGGCGGGAAGGCTACACCTTC. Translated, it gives CASKIPGREGYTF.

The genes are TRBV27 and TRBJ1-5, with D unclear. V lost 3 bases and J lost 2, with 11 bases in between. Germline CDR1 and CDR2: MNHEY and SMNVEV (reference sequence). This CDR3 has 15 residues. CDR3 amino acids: CASSFGGRGNQPQHF. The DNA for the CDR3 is TGTGCCAGCAGTTTCGGAGGTCGGGGCAATCAGCCCCAGCATTTT.

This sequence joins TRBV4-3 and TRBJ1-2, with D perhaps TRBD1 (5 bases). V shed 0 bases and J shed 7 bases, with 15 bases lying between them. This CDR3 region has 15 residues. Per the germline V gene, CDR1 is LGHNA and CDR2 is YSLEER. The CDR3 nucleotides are TGCGCCAGCAGCCAAGACCTACCAGGGTCTAGTGGCTACACCTTC. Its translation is CASSQDLPGSSGYTF.

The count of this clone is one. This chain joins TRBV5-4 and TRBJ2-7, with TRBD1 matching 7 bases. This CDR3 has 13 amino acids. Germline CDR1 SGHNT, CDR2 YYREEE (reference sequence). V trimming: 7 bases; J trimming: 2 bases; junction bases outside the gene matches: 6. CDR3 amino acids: CASAGDSPYEQYF. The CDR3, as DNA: TGTGCCAGCGCCGGGGACAGCCCCTACGAGCAGTACTTC.

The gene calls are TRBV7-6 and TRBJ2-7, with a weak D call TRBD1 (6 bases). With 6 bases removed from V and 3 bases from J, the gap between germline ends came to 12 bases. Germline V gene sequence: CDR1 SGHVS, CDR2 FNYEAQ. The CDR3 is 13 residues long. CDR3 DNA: TGTGCCAGCAGTTCCAGGGACATCTACGAGCAGTACTTC. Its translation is CASSSRDIYEQYF.

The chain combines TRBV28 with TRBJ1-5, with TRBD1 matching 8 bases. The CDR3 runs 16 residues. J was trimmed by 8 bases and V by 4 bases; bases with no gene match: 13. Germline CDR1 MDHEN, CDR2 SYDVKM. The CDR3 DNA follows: TGTGCCAGCAGTTCTCACACCGGACAGGGACAAAAGCCCCAGCATTTT. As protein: CASSSHTGQGQKPQHF.

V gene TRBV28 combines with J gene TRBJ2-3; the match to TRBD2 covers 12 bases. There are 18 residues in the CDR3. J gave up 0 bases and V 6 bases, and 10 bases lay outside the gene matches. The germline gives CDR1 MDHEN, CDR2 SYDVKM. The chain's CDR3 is CASSPPLTSGRSTDTQYF. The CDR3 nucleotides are TGTGCCAGCAGCCCTCCCCTTACTAGCGGGAGGAGCACAGATACGCAGTATTTT.

Here the CDR3 reads CASSPRGEGRSGELFF. Here the CDR3 DNA reads TGCGCCAGCAGCCCCAGGGGAGAGGGGCGTAGCGGGGAGCTGTTTTTT. This chain uses TRBV5-1 with TRBJ2-2, with D tentatively TRBD1 (6 bases). The CDR3 has 16 residues. Trimming removed 4 bases from V and 7 bases from J, with 20 bases in between. Germline V gene lookup returns CDR1 SGHRS and CDR2 YFSETQ.

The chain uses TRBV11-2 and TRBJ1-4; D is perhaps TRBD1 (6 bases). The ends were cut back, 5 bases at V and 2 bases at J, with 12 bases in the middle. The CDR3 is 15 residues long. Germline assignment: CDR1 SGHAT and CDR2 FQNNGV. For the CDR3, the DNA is TGTGCCAGCAGCCCCCAGGGGCTTACTAATGAAAAACTGTTTTTT. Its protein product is CASSPQGLTNEKLFF. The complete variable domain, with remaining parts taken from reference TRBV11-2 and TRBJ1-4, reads EAGVAQSPRYKIIEKRQSVAFWCNPISGHATLYWYQQILGQGPKLLIQFQNNGVVDDSQLPKDRFSAERLKGVDSTLKIQPAKLEDSAVYLCASSPQGLTNEKLFFGSGTQLSVL.